These 6 T cell receptor beta chains were sequenced from one sample in a study of graft-versus-host responses after intestinal transplantation. Repertoires were generated with immunoSEQ multiplex PCR, while TCRdb's copy carries only in-frame clones and drops some. The table has more than 95,000 clones, less than 90% seen once. Their antigens are not known. This sample comprised unstimulated CD4+ T cells sorted from spleen or lymph node cells, obtained before intestinal transplant. The receptors were gathered from a human donor who received an intestinal transplant.

This clone has a single count. The rearrangement uses TRBV11-3 and TRBJ2-1; no clear D gene. V dropped 5 bases and J dropped 1 base, with 15 bases sitting between them. Germline V gives CDR1 SGHNT, CDR2 YENEEA. The length of the CDR3 is 16 residues. The CDR3: CASSIASSHSYNEQFF. The CDR3 DNA is TGTGCCAGCAGCATTGCTTCCAGCCATTCCTACAATGAGCAGTTCTTC.

The genes are TRBV10-1 and TRBJ2-3; no reliable D call. The V gene lost 3 bases and the J gene lost 6 bases, with 10 bases spanning the gap. This CDR3 has 13 residues. In germline, CDR1 is WNHNN, CDR2 SYGVQD (reference sequence). The CDR3 coding sequence is TGCGCCAGCAGTGACCGGCCTGGGGATACGCAGTATTTT. This sequence encodes CASSDRPGDTQYF.

The chain combines TRBV5-6 with TRBJ1-5, with a tentative D call TRBD1 (6 bases). The germline CDR1 and CDR2 sequences are SGHDT and YYEEEE. This CDR3 has 15 amino acids. V was shortened by 3 bases and J by 6 bases, with 16 bases between the two germline ends. The CDR3 DNA is TGTGCCAGCAGCTCCGGGGGGGGGCGCGGTCAGCCCCAGCATTTT. It specifies CASSSGGGRGQPQHF.

This chain links TRBV10-3 with TRBJ2-7; 7 bases map to TRBD1. CDR1 ENHRY and CDR2 SYGVKD come from the germline V gene. The CDR3 length is 13 residues. V trimming: 10 bases; J trimming: 3 bases; junction bases outside the gene matches: 9. The CDR3 bases are TGTGCCACACAGGACAGGACGGACTACGAGCAGTACTTC. This codes for CATQDRTDYEQYF.

The gene calls are TRBV5-6 and TRBJ2-7; D unresolved. This CDR3 spans 13 amino acids. In germline, CDR1 is SGHDT, CDR2 YYEEEE. Trimming shortened V by 2 bases and J by 6 bases, and 12 bases separated the two germline ends. This chain's CDR3 is CASSLEFPVEQYF. The DNA of the CDR3 is TGTGCCAGCAGCTTAGAGTTTCCAGTCGAGCAGTACTTC.

The V and J genes are TRBV6-6 and TRBJ1-5; 7 nucleotides agree with TRBD1. Trimming removed 7 bases from V and 7 bases from J; junction bases left unmatched: 10. CDR3 length: 14 amino acids. Germline V gene sequence: CDR1 MNHNY, CDR2 SVGAGI (reference sequence). CDR3 coding DNA: TGTGCCAGCACCCAAATGACAGGGCCACAGCCCCAGCATTTT. Amino acid sequence: CASTQMTGPQPQHF.